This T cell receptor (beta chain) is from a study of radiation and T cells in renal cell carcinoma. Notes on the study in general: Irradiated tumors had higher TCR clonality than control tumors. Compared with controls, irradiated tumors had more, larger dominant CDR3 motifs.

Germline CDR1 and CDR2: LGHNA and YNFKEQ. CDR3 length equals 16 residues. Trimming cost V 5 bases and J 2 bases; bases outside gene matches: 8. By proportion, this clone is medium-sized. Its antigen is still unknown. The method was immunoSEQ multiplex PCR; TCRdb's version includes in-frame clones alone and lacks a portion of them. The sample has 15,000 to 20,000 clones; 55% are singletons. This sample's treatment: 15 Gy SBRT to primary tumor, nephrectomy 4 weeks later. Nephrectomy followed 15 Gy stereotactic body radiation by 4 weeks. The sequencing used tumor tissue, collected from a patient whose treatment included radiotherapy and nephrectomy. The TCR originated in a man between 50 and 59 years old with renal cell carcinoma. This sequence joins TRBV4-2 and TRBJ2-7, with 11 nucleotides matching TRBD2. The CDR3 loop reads CASSVAGTSGTYEQYF. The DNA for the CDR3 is TGTGCCAGCAGCGTCGCCGGGACTAGCGGCACCTACGAGCAGTACTTC.